This T cell receptor (beta chain) was sequenced during a study of T cells in localized non-small cell lung cancer. Trimming stripped 2 bases from V and 4 bases from J, with 8 bases between. This CDR3 is built from 13 residues. Germline V gives CDR1 MNHGY, CDR2 SAAAGT. This clone was seen a handful of times. Libraries were prepared by immunoSEQ multiplex PCR; TCRdb keeps only in-frame clonotypes and omits some of them. The sample yields thousands of clones, 25% to 30% seen once. The receptor comes from a male donor at least 60 years old with stage I lung adenocarcinoma. Sequenced material: lung tumor tissue, taken before any cancer treatment. J is TRBJ1-2 and V is TRBV6-8; unclear D gene. This CDR3 reads CASSYAILYGYTF. The CDR3 DNA reads as TGTGCCAGCAGTTACGCCATACTCTATGGCTACACCTTC.